This T cell receptor beta chain was documented in a study of T and B cells in COVID-19 patients. This CDR3 is built from 16 residues. Germline V lookup: CDR1 DFQATT, CDR2 SNEGSKA (reference sequence). J lost 3 bases, V lost 3 bases, and 14 bases had no gene match. From blood, roughly 220-550 ng of genomic DNA served as TRB template. BIOMED2 TRB-A/B primer pools were used in multiplex TRB PCR. From the multiplex PCR reads, TCRdb called clonotypes with MiXCR, one entry per CDR3 protein. The sample lists more than 15,000 distinct CDR3 sequences, 25% to 35% occurring once. J is TRBJ2-7 and V is TRBV20-1; TRBD1 agrees at 7 bases. The material sequenced was blood. The receptor was isolated from a human donor who had recovered from COVID-19. CDR3 residues: CSASDYPGQMIYEQYF. As DNA, the CDR3 is TGCAGTGCTAGCGACTATCCGGGACAGATGATCTACGAGCAGTACTTC.